This T cell receptor beta chain comes out of a study of CD8+CD57+ T cells in acquired aplastic anemia. Looking at the study overall: Mean yield of DNA from sorted CD4+ and CD8+ cells was approximately 3 ug. Study findings and constraints: No significant difference in CD8+ Simpson's diversity was found between patients and controls.

The germline V and J ends were trimmed by 0 bases and 1 base, with 19 bases remaining between them. Germline CDR1 SGHRS, CDR2 YFSETQ. CDR3 length equals 19 residues. With regard to this clonotype: The target antigen is unknown.

Patients included in sequencing had previously demonstrated CD8+CD57+ cell expansion by flow cytometry. Genomic DNA constituted the template upon which TCR beta VDJ and CDR3 profiling was performed. TCRdb recomputed calls from the reads with MiXCR, one row per CDR3 protein. This sample has some 200,000 distinct CDR3 sequences, with roughly half found just once. Input material: sorted CD4+, CD8+, or CD8+CD57+ T cells (not recorded which) from PBMCs. The receptor comes from a human donor with aplastic anemia. This chain joins TRBV5-1 and TRBJ2-2; no clear D gene. The CDR3 DNA sequence: TGCGCCAGCAGCTTGGCCTGGCACCCCCCCCTCTTGAACACCGGGGAGCTGTTTTTT. Translated, it gives CASSLAWHPPLLNTGELFF. The variable domain in full, completed from reference TRBV5-1 and TRBJ2-2, reads KAGVTQTPRYLIKTRGQQVTLSCSPISGHRSVSWYQQTPGQGLQFLFEYFSETQRNKGNFPGRFSGRQFSNSRSEMNVSTLELGDSALYLCASSLAWHPPLLNTGELFFGEGSRLTVL.